A single sample is the source of the 21 T cell receptor beta chains below, sequenced in a study of cytomegalovirus exposure and HLA in healthy donors. Primers: 60 Vbeta forward and 13 Jbeta reverse. This table comes from immunoSEQ multiplex PCR, and its TCRdb copy is limited to in-frame clones, with some not included. The sample lists approximately 150,000 clones; 77% were seen once. Material: PBMCs. The receptors stem from a woman between 40 and 55 years old in good health and CMV-seropositive.

The V call is TRBV7-9, the J call TRBJ2-7, with 10 bases matching TRBD1. The length of the CDR3 is 15 residues. CDR1 SEHNR and CDR2 FQNEAQ come from the germline V gene (reference sequence). V was clipped by 6 bases and J by 5 bases; unmatched bases: 10. The CDR3 DNA reads as TGTGCCAGCAGGCCAGCGGGACAGGGGTTCCACGAGCAGTACTTC. Its protein product is CASRPAGQGFHEQYF.

The chain couples TRBV5-1 to TRBJ2-7, with 8 bases fitting TRBD1. This CDR3 spans 14 amino acids. The V segment lost 3 bases and the J segment 5 bases; nucleotides outside the gene matches: 7. The germline V gene has CDR1 SGHRS and CDR2 YFSETQ. CDR3 sequence (DNA): TGCGCCAGCAGCTCTGACAGGGGTGGAAACGAGCAGTACTTC. Its translation: CASSSDRGGNEQYF.

This rearrangement joins TRBV7-8 to TRBJ2-3; 8 bases are a match to TRBD2. Trimming cost V 2 bases and J 5 bases; bases outside gene matches: 6. The germline V gene encodes CDR1 SGHVS and CDR2 FQNEAQ. The CDR3 covers 15 residues. The CDR3 DNA is TGTGCCAGCAGCTTACGGCGGGGGGCGGGAGATACGCAGTATTTT. This sequence encodes CASSLRRGAGDTQYF.

This sequence joins TRBV18 and TRBJ2-7; 8 bases are a match to TRBD1. J gave up 3 bases and V 1 base, and 5 bases lay outside the gene matches. This CDR3 has 15 residues. CDR1 KGHSH and CDR2 LQKENI come from the germline V gene. CDR3 sequence reads: CASSPRTGINYEQYF. DNA for the CDR3: TGTGCCAGCTCACCACGGACAGGGATCAACTACGAGCAGTACTTC.

The chain recombines TRBV5-6 with TRBJ1-1; D not resolved. The germline V gene has CDR1 SGHDT and CDR2 YYEEEE. The CDR3 runs to 15 residues. V gave up 3 bases and J gave up 1 base, with 13 bases separating them. The CDR3 is CASSSKPIRNTEAFF. For the CDR3, the DNA is TGTGCCAGCAGCTCTAAACCCATAAGGAACACTGAAGCTTTCTTT.

V and J are TRBV10-2 and TRBJ2-7; 11 nucleotides match TRBD2. Trimming removed 4 bases from V and 0 bases from J; junction bases left unmatched: 2. Germline V gives CDR1 WSHSY, CDR2 SAAADI. The CDR3 spans 15 residues. DNA of the CDR3: TGCGCCAGCAGTGTGGGACTAGCGGTCTCCTACGAGCAGTACTTC. It codes for CASSVGLAVSYEQYF.

The V and J genes are TRBV30 and TRBJ2-1; 8 bases are shared with TRBD1. CDR1 is GTSNPN, CDR2 SVGIG, per germline (reference sequence). The CDR3 spans 15 residues. Unmatched junction bases numbered 4, after V lost 0 bases and J lost 3 bases. The CDR3 DNA reads as TGTGCCTGGAGTGTAGGGACAGGATTCTACAATGAGCAGTTCTTC. It codes for CAWSVGTGFYNEQFF.

V is TRBV5-4 and J is TRBJ1-1; D ambiguous. The CDR3 is 15 amino acids. Germline loops: CDR1 SGHNT, CDR2 YYREEE (reference sequence). V was shortened by 3 bases and J by 1 base, with 13 bases between the two germline ends. The DNA of the CDR3 is TGTGCCAGCAGCTCCCTAGTGGAGGGGAACACTGAAGCTTTCTTT. Its protein product is CASSSLVEGNTEAFF.

The table lists this clone with a count of one. The chain links TRBV18 to TRBJ2-3, with a weak D call TRBD1 (5 bases). Germline V gives CDR1 KGHSH, CDR2 LQKENI. The CDR3 totals 12 residues. Deletions cut 5 bases from V and 6 bases from J, with 9 bases between. CDR3: CASSIGADTQYF. The DNA of the CDR3 is TGTGCCAGCTCAATAGGGGCTGATACGCAGTATTTT.

The rearrangement uses TRBV28 and TRBJ1-3; 9 bases line up with TRBD1. V lost 6 bases to trimming and J lost 0 bases; unmatched junction nucleotides: 9. This CDR3 contains 17 residues. Per the germline V gene, CDR1 is MDHEN and CDR2 is SYDVKM. Here the CDR3 DNA reads TGTGCCAGCAGAACCGGGACAGGGCTTCTCTCTGGAAACACCATATATTTT. Translating gives CASRTGTGLLSGNTIYF. The complete variable domain, with remaining parts taken from reference TRBV28 and TRBJ1-3, reads DVKVTQSSRYLVKRTGEKVFLECVQDMDHENMFWYRQDPGLGLRLIYFSYDVKMKEKGDIPEGYSVSREKKERFSLILESASTNQTSMYLCASRTGTGLLSGNTIYFGEGSWLTVV.

CDR3 sequence reads: CASSRGTGYEQYF. CDR3 DNA sequence: TGTGCCAGCAGTAGAGGGACAGGGTACGAGCAGTACTTC. This chain joins TRBV6-4 and TRBJ2-7, with 9 nucleotides matching TRBD1. V dropped 5 bases and J dropped 4; count of bases not matched to a gene: 3. Germline values: CDR1 MRHNA, CDR2 SNTAGT. CDR3 size: 13 residues.

The CDR3 protein is CATKNPGLAGATADTQYF. The CDR3 DNA follows: TGCGCCACCAAAAACCCGGGACTAGCGGGAGCGACCGCAGATACGCAGTATTTT. The chain links TRBV5-1 to TRBJ2-3; 14 nucleotides align to TRBD2. The CDR3 sequence is 18 residues long. V lost 9 bases to trimming and J lost 4 bases; unmatched junction nucleotides: 16. Germline assignment: CDR1 SGHRS and CDR2 YFSETQ.

This chain joins TRBV6-5 and TRBJ1-6; tentatively, D is TRBD1 (5 bases). CDR3 length: 16 amino acids. V lost 2 bases and J 8 bases, leaving 16 bases between the germline ends. The germline CDR1 and CDR2 sequences are MNHEY and SVGAGI. The CDR3 region is CASSYSSRGTHSPLHF. CDR3 in DNA: TGTGCCAGCAGTTACAGTTCAAGGGGCACCCATTCACCCCTCCACTTT.

The chain employs TRBV19 and TRBJ1-5, with TRBD1 matching 9 bases. CDR1 and CDR2 from the germline V gene are LNHDA and SQIVND (reference sequence). CDR3 length: 16 residues. V dropped 5 bases and J dropped 0; count of bases not matched to a gene: 5. CDR3 sequence: CASSAKGQGSNQPQHF. The CDR3 DNA reads as TGTGCCAGTAGTGCCAAGGGACAGGGTAGCAATCAGCCCCAGCATTTT.

This clone was seen just once. The CDR3 loop reads CASSLRTGLLTTGELFF. The CDR3, as DNA: TGTGCCAGCAGCTTGAGGACGGGACTCCTTACCACCGGGGAGCTGTTTTTT. The chain couples TRBV5-8 to TRBJ2-2; weak D call: TRBD2 (6 bases). V was trimmed by 1 base and J by 4 bases, leaving 17 bases between them. The CDR3 is made up of 17 amino acids. Germline V gives CDR1 SGHTS, CDR2 YDEGEE.

The chain links TRBV7-2 to TRBJ2-7; the D gene is possibly TRBD2 (5 bases). CDR1 SGHTA and CDR2 FQGNSA come from the germline V gene. The CDR3 sequence is 11 residues long. Trimming stripped 5 bases from V and 7 bases from J, with 9 bases between. In nucleotides, the CDR3 is TGTGCCAGCAGCGTACTAGGGGAGCAGTACTTC. Residues: CASSVLGEQYF. Variable domain in full (rest from reference TRBV7-2 and TRBJ2-7): GAGVSQSPSNKVTEKGKDVELRCDPISGHTALYWYRQSLGQGLEFLIYFQGNSAPDKSGLPSDRFSAERTGGSVSTLTIQRTQQEDSAVYLCASSVLGEQYFGPGTRLTVT.

The chain recombines TRBV14 with TRBJ2-4, with D unclear. The ends were cut back, 0 bases at V and 7 bases at J, with 7 bases in the middle. CDR1 is SGHDN and CDR2 is FVKESK in the germline V gene. This CDR3 region has 13 residues. The CDR3 loop is CASSQDRFNIQYF. CDR3 nucleotide sequence: TGTGCCAGCAGCCAAGACAGGTTCAACATTCAGTACTTC. The full variable domain, completed using reference TRBV14 and TRBJ2-4, is EAGVTQFPSHSVIEKGQTVTLRCDPISGHDNLYWYRRVMGKEIKFLLHFVKESKQDESGMPNNRFLAERTGGTYSTLKVQPAELEDSGVYFCASSQDRFNIQYFGAGTRLSVL.

In this sample, this clone turned up once. This chain links TRBV5-1 with TRBJ2-1; D might be TRBD2 (5 bases). V was trimmed by 0 bases and J by 2 bases, leaving 9 bases between them. The CDR3 has 15 residues. CDR1 and CDR2 (germline): SGHRS, YFSETQ. CDR3 in amino acids: CASSLGADAYNEQFF. The CDR3 nucleotides are TGCGCCAGCAGCTTGGGAGCGGATGCCTACAATGAGCAGTTCTTC.

The chain joins TRBV29-1 to TRBJ2-3; D might be TRBD1 (6 bases). Germline V CDR1 and CDR2: SQVTM, ANQGSEA. V lost 3 bases and J 3 bases, leaving 13 bases between the germline ends. The CDR3 length is 14 residues. The CDR3, as DNA: TGCAGCGTTGACAGGGGAATCGGTACAGATACGCAGTATTTT. Its translation: CSVDRGIGTDTQYF.

The chain has TRBV6-5 and TRBJ2-2, with D unresolved. Trimming pared 6 bases from V and 6 bases from J, leaving 17 bases between. Germline-derived CDR1 and CDR2 are MNHEY and SVGAGI. The CDR3 is made up of 15 amino acids. The chain's CDR3 is CASSQPRPSPGELFF. The CDR3 DNA is TGTGCCAGCAGCCAACCGAGGCCAAGCCCCGGGGAGCTGTTTTTT.

Worth noting for this clone: Its ends do not fully match the called genes, so a read error is possible. Within the sample, other DNA sequences also encode this same CDR3. The chain joins TRBV27 to TRBJ1-2; 9 bases align to TRBD1. Germline values: CDR1 MNHEY, CDR2 SMNVEV (reference sequence). The CDR3 totals 14 residues. The CDR3 sequence: CASSAGDRAYGYTF. CDR3 coding DNA: TGCGCCAGCAGTGCCGGGGACAGGGCCTATGGCTACACCTTC.